Listed here are 11 T cell receptor beta chains from one sample, sequenced in a study of beta chain features in type 1 diabetes. As every portion of the isolated RNA was reverse transcribed, the sequencing read expressed TCRB transcripts. The protocol was immunoSEQ multiplex PCR, while the TCRdb copy is restricted to in-frame clones and leaves out a portion. The sample consists of under 450,000 clones, approximately 15% of them appearing once. Source material: naive CD4+ T cells from blood. The receptors stem from a man aged 25 to 45 in good health.

The chain carries TRBV7-2 and TRBJ2-3; no clear D. The CDR3 is 13 residues long. With 4 bases removed from V and 6 bases from J, the gap between germline ends came to 11 bases. Germline V CDR1 and CDR2: SGHTA, FQGNSA. CDR3 sequence (DNA): TGTGCCAGCAGCTCGAGACACCCCGATACGCAGTATTTT. Its protein is CASSSRHPDTQYF.

The chain links TRBV7-2 to TRBJ1-1; possible D gene TRBD1, 6 bases. Trimming removed 1 base from V and 1 base from J, with 10 bases in between. The germline V gene has CDR1 SGHTA and CDR2 FQGNSA. The CDR3 extends over 15 amino acids. The CDR3 is CASSLEAGQNTEAFF. CDR3 DNA: TGTGCCAGCAGCTTAGAGGCGGGACAGAACACTGAAGCTTTCTTT.

This clone was seen a few times. The rearrangement joins TRBV20-1 to TRBJ2-1; a possible D gene is TRBD1 (5 bases). CDR3 length: 11 amino acids. The germline V gene encodes CDR1 DFQATT and CDR2 SNEGSKA (reference sequence). V lost 7 bases and J lost 7, with 11 bases in between. The CDR3: CSVFRENEQFF. The CDR3 DNA follows: TGCAGTGTTTTCAGGGAAAATGAGCAGTTCTTC.

This chain uses TRBV6-4 with TRBJ2-1; 9 positions match TRBD2. This CDR3 spans 16 amino acids. J was trimmed by 7 bases and V by 2 bases; bases with no gene match: 9. Per the germline V gene, CDR1 is MRHNA and CDR2 is SNTAGT. CDR3 residues: CASSDGPAGGGNEQFF. The CDR3 DNA sequence: TGTGCCAGCAGTGACGGCCCAGCGGGAGGCGGAAATGAGCAGTTCTTC.

The chain has TRBV7-8 and TRBJ2-5; D perhaps matches TRBD1 (7 bases). CDR1 and CDR2 from the germline V gene are SGHVS and FQNEAQ. The CDR3 length is 14 residues. Trimming stripped 7 bases from V and 5 bases from J, with 17 bases between. This chain's CDR3 is CASTGSGGLETQYF. CDR3 in DNA: TGTGCCAGCACCGGCTCAGGGGGGTTGGAGACCCAGTACTTC.

This rearrangement joins TRBV30 to TRBJ2-1; D gene unclear. V lost 5 bases and J lost 8, with 16 bases in between. The CDR3 spans 13 residues. Germline CDR1 reads GTSNPN; CDR2 reads SVGIG (reference sequence). CDR3: CAWSRRASDEQFF. The CDR3 DNA reads TGTGCCTGGTCTCGAAGAGCTTCCGATGAGCAGTTCTTC.

The chain uses TRBV6-6 and TRBJ2-7; maybe TRBD2 (6 bases). CDR1 is MNHNY, CDR2 SVGAGI, per germline (reference sequence). This CDR3 has 14 residues. V was trimmed by 2 bases and J by 4 bases, leaving 12 bases between them. Here the CDR3 DNA reads TGTGCCAGCAGTTACGACGGGAGTCCGTACGAGCAGTACGTC. Protein product: CASSYDGSPYEQYV.

V usage is TRBV10-3 and J usage is TRBJ2-4; possible D gene TRBD2, 7 bases. Deletions cut 2 bases from V and 8 bases from J, with 16 bases between. Germline lookup yields CDR1 ENHRY and CDR2 SYGVKD. This CDR3 has 15 residues. In nucleotides, the CDR3 is TGTGCCATCAGTGAGGGTCAGGGGAGGGACCACATTCAGTACTTC. Amino acids: CAISEGQGRDHIQYF.

V gene TRBV11-2 combines with J gene TRBJ1-2; the D is unclear. The CDR3 covers 15 residues. The germline CDR1 and CDR2 sequences are SGHAT and FQNNGV. Trimming removed 0 bases from V and 0 bases from J, with 8 bases in between. This CDR3 is CASSLESRPNYGYTF. DNA for the CDR3: TGTGCCAGCAGCTTAGAGTCACGTCCTAACTATGGCTACACCTTC.

This clone was recorded a few times. The J gene is TRBJ2-3, the V gene TRBV4-3; weak D call: TRBD2 (7 bases). This CDR3 is built from 16 residues. Germline CDR1 is LGHNA and CDR2 is YSLEER. Trimming removed 1 base at V and 5 bases at J, with 16 bases between. For the CDR3, the DNA is TGCGCCAGCAGCCAAGCTATGGGGGGGGCCGGAGATACGCAGTATTTT. It encodes CASSQAMGGAGDTQYF.

This clone was seen a handful of times. The chain combines TRBV30 with TRBJ2-5; 12 bases map to TRBD2. The junction had 10 bases not matched to a gene; V was cut back by 3 bases and J by 5 bases. Per germline, CDR1 GTSNPN and CDR2 SVGIG (reference sequence). CDR3 length: 16 residues. CDR3 DNA sequence: TGTGCCTGGAGATCTAGCGGGAGGGCCGGATGGGAGACCCAGTACTTC. Residues: CAWRSSGRAGWETQYF.